The 27 T cell receptor beta chains below were found in one sample sequenced in a study of T cell changes during pregnancy in multiple sclerosis. Assay used: immunoSEQ multiplex PCR; TCRdb lists only in-frame clones, some missing. Of 81,000 or so clones in the sample, approximately 90% were seen once. The sequencing here drew on PBMCs, taken in the first trimester of pregnancy. The receptors originated from a female donor in good health, serving as a control in a pregnancy study. Some clones in this sample may be carry-over from other donors' samples.

This clone has only a few counts. The J gene is TRBJ1-5, the V gene TRBV2; 8 bases map to TRBD1. Per the germline V gene, CDR1 is SNHLY and CDR2 is FYNNEI. The CDR3 runs to 14 residues. V lost 8 bases to trimming and J lost 6 bases; unmatched junction nucleotides: 9. CDR3 coding DNA: TGTGCCAGCGCGACAGGGGAGGAGGTTCAGCCCCAGCATTTT. It codes for CASATGEEVQPQHF.

The chain uses TRBV28 and TRBJ1-1; D not resolved. The germline V and J ends were trimmed by 5 bases and 5 bases, with 15 bases remaining between them. The CDR3 is made up of 14 amino acids. Looked up from germline, CDR1 is MDHEN and CDR2 is SYDVKM. The CDR3 nucleotides are TGTGCCAGCAGTGTGAGGAGCGGGAAAACTGAAGCTTTCTTT. This translates into CASSVRSGKTEAFF.

The gene calls are TRBV28 and TRBJ2-7, with 11 bases identical to TRBD1. Germline loops: CDR1 MDHEN, CDR2 SYDVKM. J was trimmed by 2 bases and V by 5 bases; bases with no gene match: 14. The CDR3 is 18 amino acids. The CDR3 nucleotides read TGTGCCAGCAGTAGCCCCGGGACAGGGGGGCAGGGCGCCTACGAGCAGTACTTC. This encodes CASSSPGTGGQGAYEQYF.

The rearrangement joins TRBV7-9 to TRBJ2-7, with D perhaps TRBD1 (5 bases). The CDR3 consists of 15 residues. Trimming took off 5 bases at V and 2 bases at J, with 16 bases between the two ends. The germline gives CDR1 SEHNR, CDR2 FQNEAQ (reference sequence). The CDR3 DNA follows: TGTGCCAGCAGCCTAACCCAGAGCAGGGCCTACGAGCAGTACTTC. Protein sequence: CASSLTQSRAYEQYF.

The sample holds one count of this clone. The chain combines TRBV9 with TRBJ1-6; tentatively, D is TRBD1 (6 bases). The CDR3 totals 13 residues. V lost 4 bases, J lost 7 bases, and 9 bases lay in between. Germline CDR1 reads SGDLS; CDR2 reads YYNGEE. The CDR3 region has the DNA TGTGCCAGCAGCCCAGGACAGAATTCACCCCTCCACTTT. This codes for CASSPGQNSPLHF.

This rearrangement joins TRBV6-6 to TRBJ2-7, with D perhaps TRBD2 (5 bases). Germline loops: CDR1 MNHNY, CDR2 SVGAGI (reference sequence). The V gene lost 10 bases and the J gene lost 3 bases, with 16 bases spanning the gap. CDR3 size: 13 residues. Here the CDR3 reads CATGVVTYYEQYF. In nucleotides, the CDR3 is TGTGCCACCGGGGTGGTCACCTACTACGAGCAGTACTTC.

The V gene is TRBV7-2, the J gene TRBJ2-3; TRBD2 matches 7 bases. The CDR3 totals 16 residues. V lost 4 bases, J lost 2 bases, and 9 bases stayed unmatched. CDR1 SGHTA and CDR2 FQGNSA come from the germline V gene. The CDR3: CASSSPASGITDTQYF. CDR3 in DNA: TGTGCCAGCAGCTCCCCTGCTAGCGGAATCACAGATACGCAGTATTTT.

The CDR3 here is CASSVAGQGDETQYF. CDR3 in DNA: TGTGCCAGCAGCGTAGCGGGACAGGGGGATGAGACCCAGTACTTC. The V call is TRBV9, the J call TRBJ2-5; 11 bases match TRBD1. The CDR3 totals 15 residues. CDR1 SGDLS and CDR2 YYNGEE come from the germline V gene. Trimming took 0 bases from V and 5 from J; bases not matched to a gene: 3.

This clone was observed a handful of times. This sequence joins TRBV7-8 and TRBJ1-1; D not resolved. With 4 bases removed from V and 4 bases from J, the gap between germline ends came to 4 bases. Germline CDR1 SGHVS, CDR2 FQNEAQ. There are 11 residues in the CDR3. CDR3 sequence reads: CASSSSTEAFF. The CDR3 region has the DNA TGTGCCAGCAGCTCCAGCACTGAAGCTTTCTTT.

This chain connects TRBV7-2 to TRBJ1-3; 12 positions match TRBD1. The CDR3 spans 19 residues. V gave up 5 bases and J gave up 0 bases; unmatched junction bases: 11. From germline, CDR1 is SGHTA and CDR2 FQGNSA. The DNA for the CDR3 is TGTGCCAGCAGCACAACCGGGACAGGGGGCCCCTTCTCTGGAAACACCATATATTTT. This gives the protein CASSTTGTGGPFSGNTIYF.

The gene calls are TRBV7-3 and TRBJ2-1; 9 nucleotides align to TRBD2. The CDR3 totals 15 residues. CDR1 and CDR2 from the germline V gene are SGHTA and FQGTGA. V lost 3 bases, J lost 7 bases, and 7 bases stayed unmatched. CDR3 loop: CASSFGGRAGNEQFF. CDR3 bases: TGTGCCAGCAGCTTCGGCGGGAGGGCCGGGAATGAGCAGTTCTTC.

Of note for this clone: The junction does not match germline at one end; this may be a read error. J is TRBJ1-1 and V is TRBV5-8; D is possibly TRBD1 (6 bases). The length of the CDR3 is 13 residues. Germline V gene sequence: CDR1 SGHTS, CDR2 YDEGEE. This CDR3 is CASSLDRNTEAFF. The CDR3 DNA follows: TGTGCCAGCAGTTTGGACAGGAACACTGAAGCTTTCTTT.

This clone came up once. The chain links TRBV28 to TRBJ1-5; 9 bases align to TRBD1. Germline-derived CDR1 and CDR2 are MDHEN and SYDVKM. There are 14 residues in the CDR3. V dropped 10 bases and J dropped 7; count of bases not matched to a gene: 11. For the CDR3, the DNA is TGTGCCACGGTGGGACAGGGAAACGGGCAGCCCCAGCATTTT. Protein product: CATVGQGNGQPQHF.

The chain couples TRBV6-1 to TRBJ1-5; maybe TRBD1 (6 bases). The CDR3 consists of 13 residues. V lost 6 bases and J 6 bases, leaving 12 bases between the germline ends. Looked up from germline, CDR1 is MNHNS and CDR2 is SASEGT. DNA of the CDR3: TGTGCCAGCAGCCTACAGGGCGGTCAGCCCCAGCATTTT. Translating gives CASSLQGGQPQHF.

The chain recombines TRBV6-1 with TRBJ1-1; D is possibly TRBD1 (6 bases). CDR1 and CDR2 from the germline V gene are MNHNS and SASEGT. The CDR3 is 14 amino acids. V was clipped by 2 bases and J by 5 bases, with 12 bases between them. CDR3 sequence reads: CASSELTGRTEAFF. CDR3 DNA sequence: TGTGCCAGCAGTGAATTGACAGGAAGAACTGAAGCTTTCTTT.

The sample holds one count of this clone. As DNA, the CDR3 is TGTGCCAGCAGCTTACCTTTCACGGGACAGGTAACTGGGGCCAACGTCCTGACTTTC. This codes for CASSLPFTGQVTGANVLTF. V is TRBV7-9 and J is TRBJ2-6; 8 bases line up with TRBD1. J was trimmed by 2 bases and V by 2 bases; bases with no gene match: 11. CDR1 and CDR2 from the germline V gene are SEHNR and FQNEAQ (reference sequence). The length of the CDR3 is 19 residues.

This clone was counted a few times. The genes are TRBV6-5 and TRBJ1-6, with 8 bases aligning to TRBD1. V shed 9 bases and J 7 bases; nucleotides not matched to a gene: 5. CDR3 length: 13 amino acids. Per the germline V gene, CDR1 is MNHEY and CDR2 is SVGAGI. The CDR3 DNA sequence: TGTGCCAGTAGCAGGGGGCTGAATTCACCCCTCCACTTT. Encoded protein: CASSRGLNSPLHF.

V and J are TRBV15 and TRBJ2-5, with D unclear. Germline CDR1 is LNHNV and CDR2 is YYDKDF (reference sequence). The CDR3 spans 13 residues. Trimming removed 0 bases at V and 5 bases at J, with 7 bases between. Here the CDR3 DNA reads TGTGCCACCAGCAGAGATCCCGGGGAGACCCAGTACTTC. Translation: CATSRDPGETQYF.

This clone was picked up one time. The V and J genes are TRBV18 and TRBJ2-7, with D possibly matching TRBD2 (5 bases). Germline V CDR1 and CDR2: KGHSH, LQKENI. CDR3 size: 12 residues. The ends were cut back, 3 bases at V and 3 bases at J, with 6 bases in the middle. The CDR3 loop is CASSPGDYEQYF. The CDR3 DNA sequence: TGTGCCAGCTCACCCGGGGACTACGAGCAGTACTTC.

V is TRBV9 and J is TRBJ2-7, with D possibly matching TRBD2 (5 bases). With 0 bases removed from V and 4 bases from J, the gap between germline ends came to 8 bases. The V gene's germline CDR1 is SGDLS and CDR2 YYNGEE. The CDR3 runs 13 residues. The CDR3 coding sequence is TGTGCCAGCAGCGTAGACGGGAAGTACGAGCAGTACTTC. Amino acid sequence: CASSVDGKYEQYF.

This sequence joins TRBV28 and TRBJ1-1; no clear D gene. The CDR3 covers 13 residues. Looked up from germline, CDR1 is MDHEN and CDR2 is SYDVKM. V was clipped by 2 bases and J by 5 bases, with 9 bases between them. CDR3 DNA sequence: TGTGCCAGCAGTTTAGCTTACGGGACTGAAGCTTTCTTT. Protein product: CASSLAYGTEAFF.

V is TRBV6-6 and J is TRBJ2-6, with 8 positions matching TRBD1. Germline V lookup: CDR1 MNHNY, CDR2 SVGAGI (reference sequence). CDR3 size: 15 residues. V was clipped by 5 bases and J by 2 bases; unmatched bases: 2. Here the CDR3 reads CASSPDRAGANVLTF. The CDR3 region has the DNA TGTGCCAGCAGTCCGGACAGGGCTGGGGCCAACGTCCTGACTTTC.

The rearrangement joins TRBV29-1 to TRBJ1-4; 7 positions match TRBD1. The CDR3 extends over 11 amino acids. V lost 7 bases, J lost 9 bases, and 5 bases stayed unmatched. CDR1 is SQVTM, CDR2 ANQGSEA, per germline. CDR3 loop: CSGDSGKKLFF. The CDR3 DNA is TGCAGCGGGGACAGCGGAAAAAAACTGTTTTTT.

V and J are TRBV18 and TRBJ1-1; weak D call: TRBD1 (5 bases). The V end was cut by 6 bases, the J end by 2 bases, with 13 bases between. The germline CDR1 and CDR2 sequences are KGHSH and LQKENI. The CDR3 is 14 residues long. The CDR3 is CASSRGGVNTEAFF. CDR3 coding DNA: TGTGCCAGCTCCCGCGGGGGGGTTAACACTGAAGCTTTCTTT.

The chain has TRBV27 and TRBJ2-3; D remains ambiguous. The CDR3 sequence is 13 residues long. Deletions cut 2 bases from V and 4 bases from J, with 7 bases between. The germline V gene encodes CDR1 MNHEY and CDR2 SMNVEV (reference sequence). CDR3 protein: CASSLKYSDTQYF. CDR3 nucleotides: TGTGCCAGCAGTTTAAAGTACTCAGATACGCAGTATTTT.

The rearrangement joins TRBV5-4 to TRBJ2-2; possible D gene TRBD2, 7 bases. Trimming removed 3 bases at V and 5 bases at J, with 11 bases between. Looked up from germline, CDR1 is SGHNT and CDR2 is YYREEE (reference sequence). CDR3 size: 14 residues. CDR3 protein: CASSWGGGTGELFF. The CDR3 DNA reads TGTGCCAGCAGCTGGGGGGGCGGAACCGGGGAGCTGTTTTTT.

This chain connects TRBV2 to TRBJ2-1, with 9 nucleotides matching TRBD1. V lost 7 bases to trimming and J lost 7 bases; unmatched junction nucleotides: 2. Germline values: CDR1 SNHLY, CDR2 FYNNEI. This CDR3 has 12 residues. The CDR3 reads CASTDRGNEQFF. CDR3 DNA: TGTGCCAGCACCGACAGGGGGAATGAGCAGTTCTTC.